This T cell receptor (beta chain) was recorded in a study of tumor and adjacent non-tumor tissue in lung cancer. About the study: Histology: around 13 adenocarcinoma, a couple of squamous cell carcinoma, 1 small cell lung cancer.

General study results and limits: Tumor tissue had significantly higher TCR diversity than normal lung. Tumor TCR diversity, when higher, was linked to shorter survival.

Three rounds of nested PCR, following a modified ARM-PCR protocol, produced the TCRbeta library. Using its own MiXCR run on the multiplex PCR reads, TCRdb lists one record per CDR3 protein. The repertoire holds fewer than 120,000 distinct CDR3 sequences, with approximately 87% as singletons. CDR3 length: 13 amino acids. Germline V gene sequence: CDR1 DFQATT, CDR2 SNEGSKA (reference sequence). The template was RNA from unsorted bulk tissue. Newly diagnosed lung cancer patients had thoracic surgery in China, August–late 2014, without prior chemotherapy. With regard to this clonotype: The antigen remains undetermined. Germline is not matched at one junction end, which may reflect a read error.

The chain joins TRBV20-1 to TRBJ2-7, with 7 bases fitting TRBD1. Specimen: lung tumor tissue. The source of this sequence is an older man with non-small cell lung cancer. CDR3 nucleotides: TGCAGTGCTAGGACAGGGCGCTCCTACGAGCAGTACTTT. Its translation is CSARTGRSYEQYF.